These 8 T cell receptor beta chains were sequenced from one sample in a study of blood T cell repertoires in COVID-19. The data were produced by immunoSEQ multiplex PCR, yet TCRdb's version contains in-frame clones alone and is incomplete. The data contain a few hundred thousand clones, around 82% of them singletons. The sample was PBMCs or T cells enriched from blood (not recorded which). These receptors all come from a man aged 50 to 60 who had recovered from COVID-19.

The V and J genes are TRBV6-5 and TRBJ2-2, with TRBD2 matching over 9 bases. Unmatched junction bases numbered 5, after V lost 0 bases and J lost 6 bases. The CDR3 totals 16 residues. The germline CDR1 and CDR2 sequences are MNHEY and SVGAGI. CDR3 sequence (DNA): TGTGCCAGCAGTTACTCGAAAGCGGGGGGCCCCGGGGAGCTGTTTTTT. This gives the protein CASSYSKAGGPGELFF.

V gene TRBV10-3 combines with J gene TRBJ1-1; D unclear. Trimming shortened V by 6 bases and J by 5 bases, and 4 bases separated the two germline ends. Germline CDR1 reads ENHRY; CDR2 reads SYGVKD. The CDR3 is made up of 10 amino acids. The CDR3 region is CAISLTEAFF. The CDR3 bases are TGTGCCATCAGCCTGACTGAAGCTTTCTTT.

This chain connects TRBV19 to TRBJ1-1; 9 nucleotides match TRBD1. This CDR3 comprises 18 residues. Trimming removed 8 bases from V and 1 base from J; junction bases left unmatched: 17. Germline CDR1 is LNHDA and CDR2 is SQIVND (reference sequence). The CDR3 sequence: CASFPLLTGTGKNTEAFF. The CDR3, as DNA: TGTGCCAGTTTTCCCCTTCTTACCGGGACAGGGAAGAACACTGAAGCTTTCTTT.

V usage is TRBV7-9 and J usage is TRBJ2-3; D is possibly TRBD2 (6 bases). Germline V lookup: CDR1 SEHNR, CDR2 FQNEAQ (reference sequence). V shed 5 bases and J shed 0 bases, with 12 bases lying between them. The CDR3 consists of 15 residues. The CDR3 region is CASSPGVASTDTQYF. The CDR3, as DNA: TGTGCCAGCAGCCCGGGGGTTGCGAGCACAGATACGCAGTATTTT.

The chain links TRBV5-4 to TRBJ1-4, with 10 bases identical to TRBD1. Trimming took 0 bases from V and 8 from J; bases not matched to a gene: 7. Germline V gene lookup returns CDR1 SGHNT and CDR2 YYREEE (reference sequence). The CDR3 spans 16 residues. The DNA for the CDR3 is TGTGCCAGCAGCTTGGGGGGACAGGGGAGGACGGAAAAACTGTTTTTT. Translation: CASSLGGQGRTEKLFF. Combining the CDR3 with reference TRBV5-4 and TRBJ1-4 gives the whole variable domain ETGVTQSPTHLIKTRGQQVTLRCSSQSGHNTVSWYQQALGQGPQFIFQYYREEENGRGNFPPRFSGLQFPNYSSELNVNALELDDSALYLCASSLGGQGRTEKLFFGSGTQLSVL.

There are a few counts of this clone. The rearrangement uses TRBV28 and TRBJ1-1; a possible D gene is TRBD1 (5 bases). Germline assignment: CDR1 MDHEN and CDR2 SYDVKM. V lost 4 bases, J lost 1 base, and 7 bases lay in between. There are 13 residues in the CDR3. CDR3 sequence: CASSSGQNTEAFF. The CDR3 nucleotides read TGTGCCAGCAGTTCCGGACAGAACACTGAAGCTTTCTTT.

V gene TRBV12-3 or TRBV12-4 combines with J gene TRBJ2-3; 9 bases agree with TRBD2. V lost 11 bases to trimming and J lost 7 bases; unmatched junction nucleotides: 10. CDR3 length equals 13 residues. The CDR3 DNA reads as TGTGCCGCCAGGCGGGGGGGTTCAAATACGCAGTATTTT. It specifies CAARRGGSNTQYF.

The J gene is TRBJ2-7, the V gene TRBV12-3 or TRBV12-4; D is possibly TRBD1 (5 bases). The CDR3 covers 13 residues. V shed 5 bases and J shed 9 bases, with 17 bases lying between them. The CDR3 is CASSVSGHPLQYF. The CDR3 bases are TGTGCCAGCAGTGTCTCCGGACACCCCTTGCAGTACTTC.